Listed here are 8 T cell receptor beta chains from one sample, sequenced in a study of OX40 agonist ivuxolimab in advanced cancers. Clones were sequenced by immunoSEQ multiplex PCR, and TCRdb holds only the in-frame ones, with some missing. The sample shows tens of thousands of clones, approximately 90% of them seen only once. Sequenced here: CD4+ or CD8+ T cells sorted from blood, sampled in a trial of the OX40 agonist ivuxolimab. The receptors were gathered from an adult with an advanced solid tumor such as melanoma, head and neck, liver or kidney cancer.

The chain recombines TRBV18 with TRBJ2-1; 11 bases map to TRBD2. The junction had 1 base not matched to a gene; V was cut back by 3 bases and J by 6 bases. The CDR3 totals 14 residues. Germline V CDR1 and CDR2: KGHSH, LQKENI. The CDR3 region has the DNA TGTGCCAGCTCACCGGGGACTAGCGGCAATGAGCAGTTCTTC. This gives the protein CASSPGTSGNEQFF.

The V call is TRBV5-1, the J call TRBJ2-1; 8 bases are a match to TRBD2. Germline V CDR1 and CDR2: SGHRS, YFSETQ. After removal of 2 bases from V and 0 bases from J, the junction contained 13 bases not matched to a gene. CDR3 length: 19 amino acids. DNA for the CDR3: TGCGCCAGCAGCTTCCCTACTAGCGGTACTTCTAGCTCCTACAATGAGCAGTTCTTC. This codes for CASSFPTSGTSSSYNEQFF.

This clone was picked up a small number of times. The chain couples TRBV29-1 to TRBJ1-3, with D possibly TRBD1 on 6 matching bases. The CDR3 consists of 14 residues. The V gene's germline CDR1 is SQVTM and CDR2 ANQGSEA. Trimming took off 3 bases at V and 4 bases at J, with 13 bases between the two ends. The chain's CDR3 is CSVDMTGGGNTIYF. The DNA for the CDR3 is TGCAGCGTTGATATGACCGGGGGCGGAAACACCATATATTTT.

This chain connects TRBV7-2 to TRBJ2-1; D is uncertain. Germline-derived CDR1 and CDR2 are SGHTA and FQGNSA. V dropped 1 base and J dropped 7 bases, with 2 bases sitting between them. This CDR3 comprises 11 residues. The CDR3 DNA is TGTGCCAGCAGCTTAGGTAATGAGCAGTTCTTC. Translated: CASSLGNEQFF.

This CDR3 is CASSQETGNTGELFF. Written as DNA, the CDR3 is TGTGCCAGCAGCCAAGAAACGGGTAACACCGGGGAGCTGTTTTTT. The chain combines TRBV4-2 with TRBJ2-2, with D uncertain. This CDR3 is built from 15 residues. Germline CDR1 is LGHNA and CDR2 is YNFKEQ. Trimming pared 0 bases from V and 2 bases from J, leaving 7 bases between.

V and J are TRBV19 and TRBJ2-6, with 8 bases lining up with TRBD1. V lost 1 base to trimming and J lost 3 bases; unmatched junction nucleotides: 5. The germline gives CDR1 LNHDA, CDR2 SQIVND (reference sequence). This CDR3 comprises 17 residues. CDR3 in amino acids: CASSIGTGRSGANVLTF. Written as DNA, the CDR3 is TGTGCCAGTAGTATAGGGACAGGGAGAAGTGGGGCCAACGTCCTGACTTTC.

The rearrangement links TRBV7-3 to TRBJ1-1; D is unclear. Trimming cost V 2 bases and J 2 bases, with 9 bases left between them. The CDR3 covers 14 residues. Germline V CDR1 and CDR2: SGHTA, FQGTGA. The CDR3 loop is CASSLLGYNTEAFF. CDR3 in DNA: TGTGCCAGCAGCTTATTGGGCTATAACACTGAAGCTTTCTTT. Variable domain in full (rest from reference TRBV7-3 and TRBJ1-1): GAGVSQTPSNKVTEKGKYVELRCDPISGHTALYWYRQSLGQGPEFLIYFQGTGAADDSGLPNDRFFAVRPEGSVSTLKIQRTERGDSAVYLCASSLLGYNTEAFFGQGTRLTVV.

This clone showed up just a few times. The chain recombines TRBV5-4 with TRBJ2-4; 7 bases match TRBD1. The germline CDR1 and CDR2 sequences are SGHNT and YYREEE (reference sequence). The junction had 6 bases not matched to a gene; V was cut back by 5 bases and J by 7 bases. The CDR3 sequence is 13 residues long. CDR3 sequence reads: CASSFDRENIQYF. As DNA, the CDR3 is TGTGCCAGCAGTTTTGACAGGGAGAACATTCAGTACTTC.